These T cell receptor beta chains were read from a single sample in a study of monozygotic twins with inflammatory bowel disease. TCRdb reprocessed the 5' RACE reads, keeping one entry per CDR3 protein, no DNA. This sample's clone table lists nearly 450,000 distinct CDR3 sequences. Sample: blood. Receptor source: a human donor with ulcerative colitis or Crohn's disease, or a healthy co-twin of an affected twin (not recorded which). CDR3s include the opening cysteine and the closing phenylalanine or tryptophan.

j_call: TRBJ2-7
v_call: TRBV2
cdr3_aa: CASSHPGVADYEQYF

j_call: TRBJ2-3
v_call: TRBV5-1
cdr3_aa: CASSSDRVADTQYF

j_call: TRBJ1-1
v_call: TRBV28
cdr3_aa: CASTGSARGMNTEAFF

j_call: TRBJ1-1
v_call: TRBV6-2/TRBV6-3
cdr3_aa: CASSGLLVLTEAFF

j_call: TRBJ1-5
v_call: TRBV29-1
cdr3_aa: CSVAFLQGAGQPQHF

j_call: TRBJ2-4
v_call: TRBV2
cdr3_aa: CASTAPGGNNIQYF

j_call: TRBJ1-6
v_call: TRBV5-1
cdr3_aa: CASSPGTGDSALHF

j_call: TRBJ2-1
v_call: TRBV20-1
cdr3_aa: CSAPTGHEQFF

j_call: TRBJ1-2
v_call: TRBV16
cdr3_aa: CASSQSLNYGYTF

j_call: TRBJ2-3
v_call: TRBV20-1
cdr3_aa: CSSIAEGAWTDTQYF

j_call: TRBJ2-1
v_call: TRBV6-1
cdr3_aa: CASSEWTYEQFF

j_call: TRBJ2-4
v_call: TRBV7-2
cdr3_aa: CASSPGWLSSHIQYF

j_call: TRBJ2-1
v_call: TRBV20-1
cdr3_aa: CSARDPRGAGGGNEQFF

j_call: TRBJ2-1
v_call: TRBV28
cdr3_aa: CASSGTSGVNEQFF

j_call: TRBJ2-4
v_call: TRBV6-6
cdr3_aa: CASSTRDRPNIQYF

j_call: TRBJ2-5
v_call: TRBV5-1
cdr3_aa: CASSFSGETQYF

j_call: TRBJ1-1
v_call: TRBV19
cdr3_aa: CASSPLMTGTNTEAFF

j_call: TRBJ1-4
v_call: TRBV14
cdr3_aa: CASSQVVGSPRSTNEKLFF

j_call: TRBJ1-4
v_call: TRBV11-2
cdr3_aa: CASSLAGDLLFF

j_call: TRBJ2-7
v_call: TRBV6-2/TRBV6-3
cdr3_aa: CASSQPGLREGSYEQYF

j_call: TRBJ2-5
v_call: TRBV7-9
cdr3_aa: CASSVQGRVLQETQYF

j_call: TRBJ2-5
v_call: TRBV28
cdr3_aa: CASSSTEEGYQETQYF

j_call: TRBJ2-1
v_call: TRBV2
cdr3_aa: CAGRQVLPVGEQFF

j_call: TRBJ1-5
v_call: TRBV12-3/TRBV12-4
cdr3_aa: CASSLTGPGNQPQHF

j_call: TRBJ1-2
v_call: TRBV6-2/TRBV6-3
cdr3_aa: CASIRKDRNGYGYTF

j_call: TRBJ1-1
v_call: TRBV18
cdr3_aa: CASSPTLQGAGTEAFF

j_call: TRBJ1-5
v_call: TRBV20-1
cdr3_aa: CSARKSQGRALGDQPQHF

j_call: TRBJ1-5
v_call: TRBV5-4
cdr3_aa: CASSLGLLYGGNQPQHF

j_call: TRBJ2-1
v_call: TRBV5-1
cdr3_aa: CASSSSAPREQFF

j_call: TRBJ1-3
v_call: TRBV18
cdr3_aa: CASSPIGVISGNTIYF

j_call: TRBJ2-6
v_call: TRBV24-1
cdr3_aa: CATSGVSGISGANVLTF

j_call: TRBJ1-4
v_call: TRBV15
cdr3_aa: CATSSRTATIATNEKLFF

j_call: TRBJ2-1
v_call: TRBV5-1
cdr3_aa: CASSLGTGSYNEQFF

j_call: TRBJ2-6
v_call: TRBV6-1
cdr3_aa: CASSTGSSGANVLTF

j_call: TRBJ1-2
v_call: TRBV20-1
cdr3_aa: CSALTGGLLGYTF

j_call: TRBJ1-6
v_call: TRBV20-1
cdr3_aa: CSARDNGQGASSPLHF

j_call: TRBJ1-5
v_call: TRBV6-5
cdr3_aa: CASSYTDRGPFQPQHF

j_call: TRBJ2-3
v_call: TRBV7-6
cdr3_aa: CASSLKRYSADTQYF

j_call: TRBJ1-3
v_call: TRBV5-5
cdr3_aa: CASSRAGGESGNTIYF

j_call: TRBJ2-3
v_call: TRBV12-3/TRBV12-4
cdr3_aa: CASSPWTSGSSDTQYF

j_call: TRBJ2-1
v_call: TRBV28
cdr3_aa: CASSRAGTGGIYNEQFF

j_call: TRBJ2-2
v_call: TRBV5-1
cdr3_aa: CASRITPGELFF

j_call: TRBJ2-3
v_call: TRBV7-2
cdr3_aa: CASSLGTVDTQYF

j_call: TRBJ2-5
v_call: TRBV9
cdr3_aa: CASSVQSGWSETQYF

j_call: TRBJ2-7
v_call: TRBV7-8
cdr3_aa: CASSLETAPQYF

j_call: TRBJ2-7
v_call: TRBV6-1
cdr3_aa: CASSGTNSAYEQYF

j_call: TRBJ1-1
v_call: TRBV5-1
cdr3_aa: CASTQQGDRYTEAFF

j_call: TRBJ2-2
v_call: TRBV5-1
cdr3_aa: CASSPDPQGRTGELFF

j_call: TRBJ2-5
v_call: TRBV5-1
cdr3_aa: CASSFDGRQAGETQYF

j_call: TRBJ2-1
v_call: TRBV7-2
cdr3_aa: CASSLAGTGGLYNEQFF

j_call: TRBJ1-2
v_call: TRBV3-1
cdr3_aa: CASSQETGPYGYTF

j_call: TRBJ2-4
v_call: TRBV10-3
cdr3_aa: CAISEGSRDIQYF

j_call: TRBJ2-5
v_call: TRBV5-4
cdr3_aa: CASSPNLEKTQYF

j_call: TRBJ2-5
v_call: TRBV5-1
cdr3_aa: CASSPGQGNQETQYF